These 27 T cell receptor beta chains were sequenced from one sample in a study of brain T cells in children with intractable seizures. The time point here: blood from clinic visit 5 months post-surgery; TSC patient then seizure free. Generated by immunoSEQ multiplex PCR, the TCRdb table keeps only in-frame clones and is missing some. The data hold around 340,000 clones, with over 90% observed a single time. The starting material was peripheral blood, obtained more than 4 months after surgery. These receptors all stem from a boy under three years old with tuberous sclerosis and intractable seizures.

The chain is built from TRBV19 and TRBJ1-1; 7 bases match TRBD1. With 1 base clipped from V and 5 bases from J, the junction kept 4 bases outside the gene matches. The CDR3 has 14 amino acids. CDR1 LNHDA and CDR2 SQIVND come from the germline V gene (reference sequence). In DNA form, the CDR3 reads TGTGCCAGTAGTATAGTAGGGGGCGGGACTGAAGCTTTCTTT. This gives the protein CASSIVGGGTEAFF.

This chain links TRBV4-1 with TRBJ2-7; perhaps TRBD1 as D (5 bases). Germline assignment: CDR1 MGHRA and CDR2 YSYEKL. The CDR3 is 16 residues long. V was clipped by 0 bases and J by 5 bases, with 17 bases between them. CDR3 sequence (DNA): TGCGCCAGCAGCCAAGATTACCAGGGCGCTGTCAACGAGCAGTACTTC. Translating it yields CASSQDYQGAVNEQYF.

V is TRBV19 and J is TRBJ2-3; D is possibly TRBD1 or TRBD2 (6 bases each). There are 14 residues in the CDR3. Trimming removed 6 bases at V and 0 bases at J, with 10 bases between. Germline loops: CDR1 LNHDA, CDR2 SQIVND (reference sequence). The DNA for the CDR3 is TGTGCCAGTAGCCGGGGGCCCAGCACAGATACGCAGTATTTT. It is translated as CASSRGPSTDTQYF.

This clone was seen a few times. The same CDR3 also results from other DNA sequences found in this sample. V gene TRBV6-5 combines with J gene TRBJ1-2; D gene uncertain. The CDR3 sequence is 13 residues long. CDR1 is MNHEY, CDR2 SVGAGI, per germline. V was trimmed by 0 bases and J by 0 bases, leaving 2 bases between them. CDR3 sequence: CASSYSPNYGYTF. CDR3 nucleotide sequence: TGTGCCAGCAGTTACTCACCTAACTATGGCTACACCTTC.

V and J are TRBV19 and TRBJ1-2; D remains ambiguous. Between the trimmed V and J ends, which lost 1 base and 0 bases, there was a span of 6 bases. Germline values: CDR1 LNHDA, CDR2 SQIVND (reference sequence). The CDR3 contains 14 residues. The CDR3 DNA reads as TGTGCCAGTAGTATAGCCGGCTCTAACTATGGCTACACCTTC. Residues: CASSIAGSNYGYTF.

Of note for this clone: In the same sample, other DNA sequences code for this CDR3. The chain is built from TRBV3-1 (or the pseudogene TRBV3-2) and TRBJ2-7, with D perhaps matching TRBD1 (5 bases). The CDR3 has 14 residues. The germline V gene has CDR1 LGHDT and CDR2 YNNKEL (reference sequence). Trimming pared 1 base from V and 0 bases from J, leaving 7 bases between. This chain's CDR3 is CASSQGDSSYEQYF. CDR3 sequence (DNA): TGTGCCAGCAGCCAAGGAGACAGCTCCTACGAGCAGTACTTC.

The genes are TRBV28 and TRBJ2-7; 12 bases fit TRBD1. CDR1 and CDR2 from the germline V gene are MDHEN and SYDVKM. The CDR3 sequence is 16 residues long. Trimming at V came to 2 bases and at J to 4 bases, leaving 6 bases not matched to a gene. CDR3 bases: TGTGCCAGCAGTTTAGTATGGGGACAGGGGGCGTACGAGCAGTACTTC. Protein product: CASSLVWGQGAYEQYF.

The chain has TRBV6-1 and TRBJ2-3, with a weak D call TRBD2 (5 bases). Trimming left V 0 bases short and J 5 bases short, with 12 bases between. This CDR3 comprises 15 residues. Germline V gene sequence: CDR1 MNHNS, CDR2 SASEGT. The CDR3 DNA reads TGTGCCAGCAGTGAAGCAGGGCGGGCGGTAGATACGCAGTATTTT. Encoded protein: CASSEAGRAVDTQYF.

The genes are TRBV2 and TRBJ2-2; 7 bases match TRBD2. This CDR3 region has 13 residues. J lost 5 bases, V lost 6 bases, and 3 bases had no gene match. Germline assignment: CDR1 SNHLY and CDR2 FYNNEI. The chain's CDR3 is CASRTSFTGELFF. The CDR3 DNA reads TGTGCCAGCAGGACTAGCTTTACCGGGGAGCTGTTTTTT.

This clone has only a few counts. The V and J genes are TRBV6-5 and TRBJ2-7, with D possibly TRBD1 on 5 matching bases. CDR3 length: 12 residues. Germline CDR1 is MNHEY and CDR2 is SVGAGI. Trimming removed 2 bases from V and 6 bases from J, with 8 bases in between. CDR3 nucleotide sequence: TGTGCCAGCAGTTACAGGGGAAGCGAGCAGTACTTC. This codes for CASSYRGSEQYF.

The V gene is TRBV11-2, the J gene TRBJ1-3, with D perhaps TRBD1 (5 bases). Germline values: CDR1 SGHAT, CDR2 FQNNGV. This CDR3 contains 15 residues. V dropped 6 bases and J dropped 3 bases, with 15 bases sitting between them. Written as DNA, the CDR3 is TGTGCCAGCAGTCTAGACGGGGCGGGTGGAAACACCATATATTTT. It translates to CASSLDGAGGNTIYF.

The genes are TRBV7-9 and TRBJ1-2; D is unresolved. The CDR3 totals 14 residues. Germline V gives CDR1 SEHNR, CDR2 FQNEAQ (reference sequence). Trimming removed 7 bases from V and 6 bases from J, with 18 bases in between. The CDR3 region is CASTVGGWENGYTF. The CDR3 region has the DNA TGTGCCAGCACGGTGGGAGGGTGGGAAAATGGCTACACCTTC.

In regard to this clone: The junction differs from germline at one of its ends, possibly a read error. J is TRBJ2-7 and V is TRBV7-8; D not resolved. The CDR3 runs to 14 residues. Germline values: CDR1 SGHVS, CDR2 FQNEAQ. In DNA, the CDR3 is TGTGCCAGCAGGTTAGGTATTATAGCCTACGAGCAGTACTTC. Translating gives CASRLGIIAYEQYF.

V is TRBV7-8 and J is TRBJ1-1; D is perhaps TRBD1 (5 bases). CDR1 SGHVS and CDR2 FQNEAQ come from the germline V gene. The CDR3 is made up of 14 amino acids. V was trimmed by 0 bases and J by 5 bases, leaving 10 bases between them. CDR3 sequence reads: CASSLARGRTEAFF. The CDR3 nucleotides read TGTGCCAGCAGCTTAGCGAGGGGCAGAACTGAAGCTTTCTTT.

V and J are TRBV12-3 or TRBV12-4 and TRBJ1-1; D uncertain. Trimming pared 1 base from V and 0 bases from J, leaving 3 bases between. The CDR3 has 13 amino acids. This CDR3 is CASSLEVNTEAFF. The CDR3 DNA reads TGTGCCAGCAGTTTAGAAGTGAACACTGAAGCTTTCTTT.

The chain uses TRBV6-5 and TRBJ2-1; TRBD2 is a possible D gene (6 bases). Looked up from germline, CDR1 is MNHEY and CDR2 is SVGAGI. This CDR3 is built from 15 residues. V was shortened by 1 base and J by 0 bases, with 7 bases between the two germline ends. This chain's CDR3 is CASSYWRDSYNEQFF. The CDR3 DNA follows: TGTGCCAGCAGTTACTGGAGGGACTCCTACAATGAGCAGTTCTTC.

This chain uses TRBV30 with TRBJ2-5; 10 bases are a match to TRBD2. With V trimmed by 3 bases and J by 4 bases, 2 bases remained unmatched. The CDR3 contains 13 residues. From germline, CDR1 is GTSNPN and CDR2 SVGIG (reference sequence). DNA of the CDR3: TGTGCCTGGAGACTAGCGGGAATAGAGACCCAGTACTTC. This encodes CAWRLAGIETQYF. The entire variable domain, with the rest obtained from reference TRBV30 and TRBJ2-5, is as follows: SQTIHQWPATLVQPVGSPLSLECTVEGTSNPNLYWYRQAAGRGLQLLFYSVGIGQISSEVPQNLSASRPQDRQFILSSKKLLLSDSGFYLCAWRLAGIETQYFGPGTRLLVL.

The rearrangement joins TRBV13 to TRBJ1-1; tentative D call: TRBD1 (5 bases). From germline, CDR1 is PRHDT and CDR2 FYEKMQ (reference sequence). With 1 base removed from V and 5 bases from J, the gap between germline ends came to 14 bases. This CDR3 is 15 amino acids long. Written as DNA, the CDR3 is TGTGCCAGCAGCTTAGAGGCGTCAGGGTGGACTGAAGCTTTCTTT. Protein product: CASSLEASGWTEAFF.

The chain has TRBV30 and TRBJ1-2; D remains unclear. The CDR3 has 14 residues. Trimming stripped 0 bases from V and 4 bases from J, with 12 bases between. Germline V lookup: CDR1 GTSNPN, CDR2 SVGIG (reference sequence). The CDR3 nucleotides read TGTGCCTGGAGTGTAGAGGCGTCCCTCTATGGCTACACCTTC. The encoded protein is CAWSVEASLYGYTF. Combining the CDR3 with reference TRBV30 and TRBJ1-2 gives the whole variable domain SQTIHQWPATLVQPVGSPLSLECTVEGTSNPNLYWYRQAAGRGLQLLFYSVGIGQISSEVPQNLSASRPQDRQFILSSKKLLLSDSGFYLCAWSVEASLYGYTFGSGTRLTVV.

The chain uses TRBV4-1 and TRBJ2-2, with 7 bases matching TRBD1. There are 17 residues in the CDR3. Germline CDR1 is MGHRA and CDR2 is YSYEKL. V gave up 3 bases and J gave up 4 bases; unmatched junction bases: 11. CDR3 bases: TGCGCCAGCAGCCAGCCGCAGATCAGGACAGGCACCGGGGAGCTGTTTTTT. Protein product: CASSQPQIRTGTGELFF.

This sequence joins TRBV5-6 and TRBJ2-7; TRBD1 matches 8 bases. CDR3 length: 17 residues. Trimming at V came to 4 bases and at J to 0 bases, leaving 12 bases not matched to a gene. Per the germline V gene, CDR1 is SGHDT and CDR2 is YYEEEE. The CDR3 DNA sequence: TGTGCCAGCAGCCCCGGACAGGGTGGGGTTTCCTCCTACGAGCAGTACTTC. It yields the protein CASSPGQGGVSSYEQYF.

The chain employs TRBV6-1 and TRBJ2-3, with 11 positions matching TRBD2. Germline lookup yields CDR1 MNHNS and CDR2 SASEGT. The trim removed 4 bases at V and 1 base at J, leaving 4 bases unmatched. The CDR3 consists of 16 residues. The CDR3 reads CASSVGGLAGTDTQYF. The CDR3 region has the DNA TGTGCCAGCAGTGTGGGGGGACTAGCGGGCACAGATACGCAGTATTTT.

With respect to this clone: The identical CDR3 is also encoded by other nucleotide sequences in the sample. The chain is built from TRBV30 and TRBJ1-1; D not resolved. This CDR3 is built from 13 residues. Germline CDR1 GTSNPN, CDR2 SVGIG (reference sequence). The germline V and J ends were trimmed by 3 bases and 3 bases, with 11 bases remaining between them. CDR3 residues: CAWSGDSYTEAFF. The CDR3 DNA is TGTGCCTGGAGCGGAGACTCCTACACTGAAGCTTTCTTT.

Details on this clone: One end of the junction does not line up with germline, which may come from a read error. The rearrangement uses TRBV28 and TRBJ1-5; D is unclear. Germline CDR1 MDHEN, CDR2 SYDVKM. This CDR3 has 15 residues. In DNA form, the CDR3 reads TGTGCCAGCAGTCTCGGCGGGGTGGGCAAGCAGCCCCAGCATTTT. As protein: CASSLGGVGKQPQHF. The complete variable domain, with remaining parts taken from reference TRBV28 and TRBJ1-5, reads DVKVTQSSRYLVKRTGEKVFLECVQDMDHENMFWYRQDPGLGLRLIYFSYDVKMKEKGDIPEGYSVSREKKERFSLILESASTNQTSMYLCASSLGGVGKQPQHFGDGTRLSIL.

CDR3 nucleotides: TGTGCCAGCAGCGTAGAGTACGAGCAGTACTTC. Translation gives CASSVEYEQYF. This chain uses TRBV9 with TRBJ2-7, with D hard to call. The CDR3 runs to 11 residues. V lost 0 bases and J lost 4, with 2 bases in between. CDR1 is SGDLS and CDR2 is YYNGEE in the germline V gene.

In its sample, this clone was seen once. The chain carries TRBV3-1 (or the pseudogene TRBV3-2) and TRBJ1-2, with a possible D match to TRBD1 (5 bases). V was clipped by 1 base and J by 4 bases, with 7 bases between them. The CDR3 runs 13 residues. The germline V gene encodes CDR1 LGHDT and CDR2 YNNKEL (reference sequence). In DNA form, the CDR3 reads TGTGCCAGCAGCCAAGTAAGGGGCTATGGCTACACCTTC. It translates to CASSQVRGYGYTF.

V is TRBV5-1 and J is TRBJ2-7, with TRBD1 matching 8 bases. This CDR3 contains 16 residues. J lost 5 bases, V lost 3 bases, and 13 bases had no gene match. Per germline, CDR1 SGHRS and CDR2 YFSETQ. The DNA of the CDR3 is TGCGCCAGCAGCTCGGAGGGGGGACAGGCTTCGAACGAGCAGTACTTC. It codes for CASSSEGGQASNEQYF. The whole variable domain, remainder taken from reference TRBV5-1 and TRBJ2-7, is KAGVTQTPRYLIKTRGQQVTLSCSPISGHRSVSWYQQTPGQGLQFLFEYFSETQRNKGNFPGRFSGRQFSNSRSEMNVSTLELGDSALYLCASSSEGGQASNEQYFGPGTRLTVT.